This is a list of T cell receptor beta chains from one sample in a study of blood T cell repertoires in COVID-19. The assay was immunoSEQ multiplex PCR, and TCRdb's table has in-frame clones only and misses some. The profile covers about 220,000 clones, with 86% appearing a single time and around 3.5% taken by the ten largest. The material sequenced was PBMCs or T cells enriched from blood (not recorded which). Receptors were obtained from a woman in her thirties or forties with acute COVID-19. Each CDR3 is given with its conserved first and last residue. Fields, in order: J gene, clone size, D gene, V gene, CDR3 DNA, CDR3 protein. The D gene is left open where the match is weak. Some rows mark clone size as missing; the rest say once, few, many or name a class of expanded clone.

>TRBJ1-1|.|.|TRBV6-2/TRBV6-3
TGTGCCAGCAGTTACTCGTGGGGGGAGGCGAACACTGAAGCTTTCTTT
CASSYSWGEANTEAFF
>TRBJ1-5|few|.|TRBV2
TGTGCCAGCAGTGCACAGGCGACTGAAAATCAGCCCCAGCATTTT
CASSAQATENQPQHF
>TRBJ1-5|.|.|TRBV5-1
TGCGCCAGCAGTGCTTCGTCGGGCAGCGGACCCCAGCATTTT
CASSASSGSGPQHF
>TRBJ1-1|.|TRBD1|TRBV27
TGTGCCAGCAATCCACAGGGGGCATCGGACACTGAAGCTTTCTTT
CASNPQGASDTEAFF
>TRBJ1-2|few|.|TRBV7-2
TGTGCCAGCAGCTTAGAAGGGGGTAACTATGGCTACACCTTC
CASSLEGGNYGYTF
>TRBJ1-4|.|.|TRBV18
TGTGCCACTCAGGGATGGACTAATGAAAAACTGTTTTTT
CATQGWTNEKLFF
>TRBJ1-6|.|TRBD1|TRBV5-1
TGCGCCAGCAGCTCGGGGACAGAGTCTACTTCACCCCTCCACTTT
CASSSGTESTSPLHF
>TRBJ1-5|once|TRBD1|TRBV19
TGTGCCAGTAGTATTACGGGCCAGGGGGCACAGCCCCAGCATTTT
CASSITGQGAQPQHF
>TRBJ2-1|.|TRBD1|TRBV6-5
TGTGCCAGCAGAGACGGACAGGGGTTCTACAATGAGCAGTTCTTC
CASRDGQGFYNEQFF
>TRBJ1-1|.|.|TRBV4-1
TGCGCCAGCAGGCTTACAGTTTTTGGCACTGAAGCTTTCTTT
CASRLTVFGTEAFF
>TRBJ2-1|.|TRBD2|TRBV19
TGTGCCAGTAGGGTAAGCGGGGGGGCCTACAATGAGCAGTTCTTC
CASRVSGGAYNEQFF
>TRBJ1-5|.|.|TRBV2
TGTGCCAGCAGGAATGGGGGGGCAGGGCAGCCCCAGCATTTT
CASRNGGAGQPQHF
>TRBJ1-5|few|TRBD1|TRBV2
TGTGCCAGCAGCAAAGGACAGGGGAGCCAGCCCCAGCATTTT
CASSKGQGSQPQHF
>TRBJ1-6|.|TRBD1|TRBV18
TGTGCCAGCTCACCCTTAAACCCGGGACAGGGTTATAATTCACCCCTCCACTTT
CASSPLNPGQGYNSPLHF
>TRBJ2-5|.|.|TRBV5-1
TGCGCCAGCAGCTTTGGGGGACTGGTTCAGTACCAAGAGACCCAGTACTTC
CASSFGGLVQYQETQYF
>TRBJ2-1|once|TRBD1|TRBV4-1
TGCGCCAGCAGCCAGCTACCGGGACAGGGTCTTAGCAATGAGCAGTTCTTC
CASSQLPGQGLSNEQFF
>TRBJ1-1|.|.|TRBV7-8
TGTGCCAGCAGTGGGGGCGGGGAAGCTTTCTTT
CASSGGGEAFF
>TRBJ2-3|.|TRBD2|TRBV11-3
TGTGCCAGCAGCGAAGTAGCGGGGGCTAGCACAGATACGCAGTATTTT
CASSEVAGASTDTQYF
>TRBJ1-1|.|.|TRBV14
TGTGCCAGCAGCCGTCCGGGACATTTGAACACTGAAGCTTTCTTT
CASSRPGHLNTEAFF
>TRBJ1-2|.|TRBD1|TRBV6-5
TGTGCCAGCACCACAGGGGGCGAGGGCTACACCTTC
CASTTGGEGYTF
>TRBJ2-7|.|.|TRBV2
TGTGCCAGCAGGGAAGACTATTATGGGTACGAGCAGTACTTC
CASREDYYGYEQYF
>TRBJ1-2|.|.|TRBV15
TGTGCCACCAGCAGAGATATCGGCAGGGGATCGCTGGGCTACACCTTC
CATSRDIGRGSLGYTF
>TRBJ2-1|.|TRBD1|TRBV2
TGTGCCAGCAGTACTTCCAGGGGGCCGGGCTACAATGAGCAGTTCTTC
CASSTSRGPGYNEQFF
>TRBJ1-6|.|TRBD1|TRBV7-8
TGTGCCAGCAGCTTACTCGGGACAGGTTTTAATTCACCCCTCCACTTT
CASSLLGTGFNSPLHF
>TRBJ2-7|.|TRBD2|TRBV15
TGTGCCACCAGCAGAGATTTTAGCGGGAGCGACGAGCAGTACTTC
CATSRDFSGSDEQYF
>TRBJ2-3|.|.|TRBV19
TGTGCCAGTAGTATCGTTTTGGGGCTGAGCACAGATACGCAGTATTTT
CASSIVLGLSTDTQYF
>TRBJ1-2|.|.|TRBV24-1
TGTGCCACCAGTGAGGGGGGAACGGCGGGACGGGATGGCTACACCTTC
CATSEGGTAGRDGYTF
>TRBJ1-1|.|.|TRBV5-1
TGCGCCAGCAGCTTGGGGAGACAGGTCTGGGGCACTGAAGCTTTCTTT
CASSLGRQVWGTEAFF
>TRBJ1-4|.|TRBD1|TRBV29-1
TGCAGCGTTGAACGCAGAGAGAGGGACAGGGTTGGGTGGGGTCGGAATGAAAAACTGTTTTTT
CSVERRERDRVGWGRNEKLFF
>TRBJ2-1|.|.|TRBV7-6
TGTGCCAGCAGTCCCACGACAGGAAGCTCCTACAATGAGCAGTTCTTC
CASSPTTGSSYNEQFF
>TRBJ1-2|.|.|TRBV6-5
TGTGCCAGCACAGGGAACAATAACTATGGCTACACCTTC
CASTGNNNYGYTF
>TRBJ1-2|few|.|TRBV7-9
TGTGCCAGCAGCATTCAGGGAGGACATGGCTACACCTTC
CASSIQGGHGYTF
>TRBJ1-2|.|TRBD1|TRBV19
TGTGCCAGCCAGCGGACAGGTGACCGCTATGGCTACACCTTC
CASQRTGDRYGYTF
>TRBJ1-1|once|TRBD1|TRBV7-3
TGTGCCAGCAGCTCGCGGACAGGGGTGGCCACTGAAGCTTTCTTT
CASSSRTGVATEAFF
>TRBJ1-6|.|.|TRBV28
TGTGCCAGCAGTTTGGCAGGGGTATGGGATTCACCCCTCCACTTT
CASSLAGVWDSPLHF
>TRBJ1-4|.|.|TRBV6-5
TGTGCCAGCATGCTAATTGGAGGAGCTAATGAAAAACTGTTTTTT
CASMLIGGANEKLFF
>TRBJ2-2|.|TRBD1|TRBV9
TGTGCCAGCAGCGTAGCCGGACAGGGGGCGGCCGGGGAGCTGTTTTTT
CASSVAGQGAAGELFF
>TRBJ2-2|.|.|TRBV30
TGTGCCTGGATGGGGAGTGAGAGCGGCGGGGAGCTGTTTTTT
CAWMGSESGGELFF
>TRBJ1-6|.|.|TRBV11-2
TGTGCCAGCAGCTTTCTACAGGGCGCCGAGAGGACCCTCCACTTT
CASSFLQGAERTLHF
>TRBJ1-2|.|.|TRBV9
TGTGCCAGCAGCGTTCTTCAGGTTTCCAGGGATCACTATGGCTACACCTTC
CASSVLQVSRDHYGYTF
>TRBJ2-1|.|.|TRBV27
TGTGCCAGCAGGGGCGGGCGAAATGAGCAGTTCTTC
CASRGGRNEQFF
>TRBJ2-7|once|.|TRBV27
TGTGCCAGCAGCCCAGTCAGGGGCGAAAAAACCTACGAGCAGTACTTC
CASSPVRGEKTYEQYF
>TRBJ1-4|once|TRBD1|TRBV6-5
TGTGCCAGCAGTACTGACAGGGGGGCTAATGAAAAACTGTTTTTT
CASSTDRGANEKLFF
>TRBJ1-1|.|TRBD1|TRBV27
TGTGCCAGCAGTTTACTCTACAGGGGTGGCACTGAAGCTTTCTTT
CASSLLYRGGTEAFF
>TRBJ1-2|.|TRBD1|TRBV25-1
TGTGCCAGCAGACAGGGGTATAATGGCTACACCTTC
CASRQGYNGYTF
>TRBJ1-5|once|.|TRBV7-9
TGTGCCAGCAGCTTATCGGGGGACAGCAATCAGCCCCAGCATTTT
CASSLSGDSNQPQHF
>TRBJ1-2|.|.|TRBV28
TGTGCCAGCAGTTTGACAGTTGACTATGGCTACACCTTC
CASSLTVDYGYTF
>TRBJ2-7|.|TRBD1|TRBV7-6
TGTGCCAGCAGCTTGGACCAGGGGGCCACCTACGAGCAGTACTTC
CASSLDQGATYEQYF